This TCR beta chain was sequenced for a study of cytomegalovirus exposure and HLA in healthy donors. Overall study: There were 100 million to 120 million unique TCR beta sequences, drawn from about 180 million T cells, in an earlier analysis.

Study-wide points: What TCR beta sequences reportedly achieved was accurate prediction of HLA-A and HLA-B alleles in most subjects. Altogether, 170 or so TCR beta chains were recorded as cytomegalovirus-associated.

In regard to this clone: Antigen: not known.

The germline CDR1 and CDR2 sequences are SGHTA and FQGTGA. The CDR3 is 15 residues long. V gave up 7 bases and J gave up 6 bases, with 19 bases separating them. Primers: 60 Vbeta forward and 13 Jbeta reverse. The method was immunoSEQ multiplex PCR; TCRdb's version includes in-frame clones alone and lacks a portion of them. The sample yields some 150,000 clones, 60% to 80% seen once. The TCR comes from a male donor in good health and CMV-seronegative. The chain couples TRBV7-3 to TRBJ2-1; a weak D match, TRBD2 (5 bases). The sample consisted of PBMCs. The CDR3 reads CASTPGGPGGNEQFF. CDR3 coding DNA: TGTGCCAGCACCCCCGGCGGGCCGGGCGGCAATGAGCAGTTCTTC.